In its sample, the clone carrying this T cell receptor beta chain was seen a few times. Its antigen is not identified. This record belongs to a study of T cells after yellow fever vaccination. The wider study: Low-cell-number fractions were prepared with SMART-Seq v4 Ultra Low Input.

In TCRdb, the 5' RACE reads were re-called with MiXCR into one record per CDR3 protein. The repertoire has about 360,000 distinct CDR3 sequences, about 6.2% of them found once; the top ten carry over 14%. Findings and caveats of the study: A small proportion of clonotypes was detected in both the CD4 and CD8 compartments. Abundant clonotypes from the bulk population could have been carried over as contaminants into FACS-sorted repertoires. Detected again after the booster were most primary-vaccination clones, at about 96% CD4 and roughly 88% CD8.

The CDR3 sequence is 17 residues long. In germline, CDR1 is MNHEY, CDR2 SVGEGT. J lost 3 bases, V lost 2 bases, and 13 bases had no gene match. This clonotype was sampled from a man younger than 40 who received the YFV17D yellow fever vaccine. The rearrangement uses TRBV6-2 or TRBV6-3 and TRBJ2-7; 7 bases line up with TRBD2. The input for sequencing was PBMCs, taken 5 days after the yellow fever booster vaccination. The CDR3 spells CASSYGWTGTTIYEQYF. In DNA, the CDR3 is TGTGCCAGCAGTTACGGCTGGACCGGGACTACAATCTACGAGCAGTACTTC.